Sequencing of this T cell receptor (beta chain) was carried out in a study of blood T cell repertoires in COVID-19. On the study more broadly: The origin of the acute and convalescent COVID-19 samples was the United States, Italy and Spain.

Profiling relied on immunoSEQ multiplex PCR, and the TCRdb table lists in-frame clones only, not all of them. The data contain around 59,000 clones, almost 80% of them singletons. The V and J ends lost 7 bases and 1 base respectively, with 13 bases between them. The CDR3 is made up of 14 amino acids. The germline CDR1 and CDR2 sequences are MNHEY and SVGAGI. This chain links TRBV6-5 with TRBJ1-1; perhaps TRBD1 as D (6 bases). This clonotype was sampled from a man older than 75 with acute or convalescent COVID-19. Sequenced: peripheral blood. CDR3 amino acids: CASIRGARNTEAFF. The DNA for the CDR3 is TGTGCCAGCATACGGGGGGCGCGGAACACTGAAGCTTTCTTT.